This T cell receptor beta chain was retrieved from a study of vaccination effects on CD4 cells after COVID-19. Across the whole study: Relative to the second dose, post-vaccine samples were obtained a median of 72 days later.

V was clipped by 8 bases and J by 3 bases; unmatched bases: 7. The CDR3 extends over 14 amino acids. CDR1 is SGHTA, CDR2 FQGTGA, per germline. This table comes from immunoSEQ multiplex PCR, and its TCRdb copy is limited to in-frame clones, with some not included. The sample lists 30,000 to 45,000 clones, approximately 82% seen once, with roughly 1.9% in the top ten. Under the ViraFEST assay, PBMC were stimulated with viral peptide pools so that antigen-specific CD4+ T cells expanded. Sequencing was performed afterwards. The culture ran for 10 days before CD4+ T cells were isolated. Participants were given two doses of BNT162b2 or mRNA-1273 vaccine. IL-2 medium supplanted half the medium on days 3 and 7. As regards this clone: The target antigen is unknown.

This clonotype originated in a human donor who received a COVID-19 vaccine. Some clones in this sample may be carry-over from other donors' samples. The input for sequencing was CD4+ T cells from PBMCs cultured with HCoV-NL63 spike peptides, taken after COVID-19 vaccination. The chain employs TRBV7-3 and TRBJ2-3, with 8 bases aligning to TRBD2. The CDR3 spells CASARGGITDTQYF. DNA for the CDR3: TGTGCCAGCGCCCGGGGGGGGATTACAGATACGCAGTATTTT. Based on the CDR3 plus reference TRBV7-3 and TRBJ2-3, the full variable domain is GAGVSQTPSNKVTEKGKYVELRCDPISGHTALYWYRQSLGQGPEFLIYFQGTGAADDSGLPNDRFFAVRPEGSVSTLKIQRTERGDSAVYLCASARGGITDTQYFGPGTRLTVL.